The 15 T cell receptor beta chains given below trace back to one sample, sequenced in a study of CD8 T cells in ankylosing spondylitis. TCRdb ran MiXCR on the 5' RACE reads and lists one entry per CDR3 protein. The sample shows fewer than 200,000 distinct CDR3 sequences, around a sixth of them seen only once. What was sequenced was blood, either unsorted or a sorted T cell fraction (not recorded which). The receptors here all came from a male donor aged 10-35 years with ankylosing spondylitis or in good health (not recorded which).

This clonotype was seen ten or more times. The CDR3 loop reads CASSSGQDTDTQYF. The CDR3 DNA reads TGCGCCAGCAGCTCCGGACAGGACACAGATACGCAGTATTTT. The J gene is TRBJ2-3, the V gene TRBV5-1; 7 nucleotides match TRBD1. CDR1 and CDR2 from the germline V gene are SGHRS and YFSETQ. This CDR3 is built from 14 residues. The V segment lost 3 bases and the J segment 2 bases; nucleotides outside the gene matches: 3.

This clonotype was seen only a few times. The chain is built from TRBV27 and TRBJ1-5, with 7 bases aligning to TRBD1. Germline CDR1 and CDR2: MNHEY and SMNVEV (reference sequence). The CDR3 consists of 14 residues. The ends lost 8 bases at V and 3 bases at J; junction bases unmatched: 7. As DNA, the CDR3 is TGTGCCAGCGGATCCACAGGGGTCAATCAGCCCCAGCATTTT. This translates into CASGSTGVNQPQHF.

The J gene is TRBJ2-5, the V gene TRBV20-1; a weak D match, TRBD2 (6 bases). The CDR3 covers 17 residues. Trimming cost V 6 bases and J 0 bases, with 23 bases left between them. CDR1 is DFQATT, CDR2 SNEGSKA, per germline (reference sequence). In DNA form, the CDR3 reads TGCAGTGCCCTTATGAGCGGGTCCTCCCTGTACCAAGAGACCCAGTACTTC. Translation gives CSALMSGSSLYQETQYF.

This clonotype was recorded a few times. This sequence joins TRBV15 and TRBJ2-1; TRBD2 agrees at 7 bases. CDR3 length: 17 amino acids. J lost 4 bases, V lost 1 base, and 10 bases had no gene match. Germline CDR1 LNHNV, CDR2 YYDKDF (reference sequence). In DNA form, the CDR3 reads TGTGCCACCAGCAGAGGGATCCGGGACTATCGGTACAATGAGCAGTTCTTC. Protein product: CATSRGIRDYRYNEQFF.

This clonotype has at least ten counts. V gene TRBV12-3 or TRBV12-4 combines with J gene TRBJ1-1; possible D gene TRBD1, 5 bases. CDR3 length: 13 residues. V gave up 5 bases and J gave up 4 bases, with 11 bases separating them. CDR3 amino acids: CASSVGGGTEAFF. In nucleotides, the CDR3 is TGTGCCAGCAGTGTCGGCGGGGGCACTGAAGCTTTCTTT.

This clonotype was observed many times. The chain has TRBV20-1 and TRBJ2-2; D could derive from TRBD1 or TRBD2 (5 bases each). V dropped 6 bases and J dropped 0 bases, with 11 bases sitting between them. Germline CDR1 DFQATT, CDR2 SNEGSKA (reference sequence). CDR3 length: 14 amino acids. The CDR3 DNA is TGCAGTGCAACCGGGACGGCGAACACCGGGGAGCTGTTTTTT. It is translated as CSATGTANTGELFF.

This clonotype was detected ten times or more. The J gene is TRBJ2-2, the V gene TRBV7-7, with D possibly matching TRBD1 (6 bases). In germline, CDR1 is SSHAT, CDR2 FNYEAQ (reference sequence). The CDR3 sequence is 14 residues long. The germline V and J ends were trimmed by 5 bases and 5 bases, with 12 bases remaining between them. The CDR3 loop reads CASSPDRNTGELFF. CDR3 nucleotides: TGTGCCAGCAGCCCCGACAGGAATACCGGGGAGCTGTTTTTT.

This chain connects TRBV20-1 to TRBJ2-1, with a tentative D call TRBD2 (6 bases). Germline V gene sequence: CDR1 DFQATT, CDR2 SNEGSKA (reference sequence). The CDR3 is made up of 16 amino acids. The ends were cut back, 0 bases at V and 7 bases at J, with 19 bases in the middle. For the CDR3, the DNA is TGCAGTGCTAGAGATTGGCGGGGCAGGGCGGTGAATGAGCAGTTCTTC. It specifies CSARDWRGRAVNEQFF.

The V call is TRBV7-2, the J call TRBJ1-3; no reliable D call. The length of the CDR3 is 15 residues. Germline CDR1 and CDR2: SGHTA and FQGNSA. The V and J ends lost 1 base and 0 bases respectively, with 7 bases between them. This chain's CDR3 is CASSLGGLSGNTIYF. CDR3 DNA sequence: TGTGCCAGCAGCTTAGGGGGTCTCTCTGGAAACACCATATATTTT.

This clonotype was counted ten times or more. The chain combines TRBV20-1 with TRBJ2-1; either TRBD1 or TRBD2 may fit D (5 bases each). Germline-derived CDR1 and CDR2 are DFQATT and SNEGSKA (reference sequence). V was trimmed by 2 bases and J by 5 bases, leaving 22 bases between them. The CDR3 length is 17 residues. In DNA form, the CDR3 reads TGCAGTGCTAGATTAGAAAGCCGGGACCGCGGGCACAATGAGCAGTTCTTC. Its translation: CSARLESRDRGHNEQFF.

The chain recombines TRBV6-5 with TRBJ2-4, with TRBD1 identical over 8 bases. Germline loops: CDR1 MNHEY, CDR2 SVGAGI. V lost 5 bases, J lost 0 bases, and 3 bases stayed unmatched. The CDR3 consists of 15 residues. This chain's CDR3 is CASSRQGLAKNIQYF. The CDR3 DNA sequence: TGTGCCAGCAGTCGACAGGGGCTAGCCAAAAACATTCAGTACTTC.

This clonotype was counted at least ten times. J is TRBJ2-2 and V is TRBV25-1, with 8 bases aligning to TRBD2. Trimming at V came to 3 bases and at J to 5 bases, leaving 5 bases not matched to a gene. The CDR3 is 15 amino acids. CDR1 is MGHDK and CDR2 is SYGVNS in the germline V gene. CDR3 protein: CASSDSGRETGELFF. CDR3 nucleotide sequence: TGTGCCAGCAGTGACAGCGGGAGAGAGACCGGGGAGCTGTTTTTT.

This clonotype has a count of ten or more. V is TRBV20-1 and J is TRBJ1-1; possibly TRBD1 for D (5 bases). CDR3 size: 14 residues. V was pared by 5 bases and J by 0 bases, with 13 bases between. CDR1 and CDR2 (germline): DFQATT, SNEGSKA (reference sequence). CDR3 DNA sequence: TGCAGTGCTCGCAGGGATTTCATGAACACTGAAGCTTTCTTT. Its protein product is CSARRDFMNTEAFF.

Many counts were recorded for this clonotype. This chain connects TRBV12-3 or TRBV12-4 to TRBJ1-1; D is possibly TRBD1 (6 bases). The germline V and J ends were trimmed by 4 bases and 3 bases, with 12 bases remaining between them. This CDR3 contains 14 residues. The CDR3 DNA is TGTGCCAGCAGTTCGCCGGGACAATACACTGAAGCTTTCTTT. This encodes CASSSPGQYTEAFF.

The gene calls are TRBV7-6 and TRBJ2-2, with 7 bases lining up with TRBD1. Germline V gene lookup returns CDR1 SGHVS and CDR2 FNYEAQ. This CDR3 is built from 17 residues. V dropped 4 bases and J dropped 7; count of bases not matched to a gene: 15. CDR3 in amino acids: CASSSPATGTDHGELFF. CDR3 DNA sequence: TGTGCCAGCAGCTCACCGGCGACAGGGACCGACCACGGGGAGCTGTTTTTT.